This is a list of T cell receptor beta chains from one sample in a study of OX40 agonist ivuxolimab in advanced cancers. Some clones are missing from TCRdb's copy, which holds only in-frame ones; the method was immunoSEQ multiplex PCR. The repertoire includes some 50,000 clones, 80% to 85% of them detected once, and approximately 6.5% sits in the top ten. The specimen comprised CD4+ or CD8+ T cells sorted from blood, sampled in a trial of the OX40 agonist ivuxolimab. All receptors derive from an adult with an advanced solid tumor such as melanoma, head and neck, liver or kidney cancer. Each CDR3 is given with its conserved first and last residue. D genes are given only for firm matches. Only part of the rows carry a size: once, few, many, or a class if the clone is expanded.

d_call clone_size j_call v_call cdr3_aa cdr3_nt
. medium-sized TRBJ1-2 TRBV6-5 CASSYVGGYGYGYTF TGTGCCAGCAGTTACGTTGGAGGGTATGGCTATGGCTACACCTTC
TRBD1 . TRBJ2-5 TRBV9 CASSVSGTAQETQYF TGTGCCAGCAGCGTTAGTGGGACAGCGCAAGAGACCCAGTACTTC
TRBD2 once TRBJ2-2 TRBV28 CASSLGTRTTGELFF TGTGCCAGCAGTTTGGGGACTAGGACCACCGGGGAGCTGTTTTTT
TRBD2 . TRBJ2-1 TRBV30 CAWIGFGTSGSGAYNEQFF TGTGCCTGGATAGGTTTTGGGACTAGCGGGAGTGGTGCCTACAATGAGCAGTTCTTC
TRBD1 . TRBJ1-4 TRBV5-1 CASSGRQGEGEKLFF TGCGCCAGCAGCGGACGACAGGGCGAGGGTGAAAAACTGTTTTTT
. . TRBJ1-1 TRBV10-3 CAISEGGTEAFF TGTGCCATCAGTGAGGGAGGGACTGAAGCTTTCTTT
TRBD1 . TRBJ1-4 TRBV5-6 CASSRPGGTNEKLFF TGTGCCAGCAGTCGACCAGGGGGCACTAATGAAAAACTGTTTTTT
TRBD1 . TRBJ2-1 TRBV11-3 CVSSLDGTARFF TGTGTCAGCAGCTTAGATGGGACAGCGCGCTTCTTC
. . TRBJ1-4 TRBV5-4 CASSNKLGLPNEKLFF TGTGCCAGCAGCAACAAACTGGGGCTACCTAATGAAAAACTGTTTTTT
. once TRBJ2-2 TRBV5-6 CASSLDRGYTGELFF TGTGCCAGCAGCTTGGACCGGGGGTACACCGGGGAGCTGTTTTTT
TRBD1 . TRBJ2-1 TRBV15 CATSSGTGRAYNEQFF TGTGCCACCAGCAGCGGGACAGGGAGGGCCTACAATGAGCAGTTCTTC
. . TRBJ2-1 TRBV13 CASSFRGGINEQFF TGTGCCAGCAGCTTCCGAGGGGGGATTAATGAGCAGTTCTTC
. . TRBJ1-5 TRBV28 CASSFGAGRYSNQPQHF TGTGCCAGCAGTTTTGGGGCAGGCCGCTATAGCAATCAGCCCCAGCATTTT
. few TRBJ2-1 TRBV4-2 CASSQDRGQHNEQFF TGTGCCAGCAGCCAAGATCGGGGGCAGCACAATGAGCAGTTCTTC
. . TRBJ2-7 TRBV2 CASSEGGSTGYEQYF TGTGCCAGCAGTGAGGGTGGTTCGACGGGCTACGAGCAGTACTTC
TRBD1 . TRBJ2-2 TRBV28 CASRTDRSNTGELFF TGTGCCAGCAGAACGGACAGGTCGAACACCGGGGAGCTGTTTTTT
TRBD1 few TRBJ1-2 TRBV7-9 CASSPLGQGLGGYTF TGTGCCAGCAGCCCCCTGGGACAGGGATTAGGTGGCTACACCTTC
. . TRBJ2-5 TRBV6-8 CASSQGQETQYF TGTGCCAGCAGCCAGGGGCAAGAGACCCAGTACTTC
TRBD2 . TRBJ2-1 TRBV6-6 CASSYSPTSEYNEQFF TGTGCCAGCAGTTACTCCCCTACTAGCGAGTACAATGAGCAGTTCTTC
. . TRBJ1-2 TRBV4-1 CASSQDRVFYGYTF TGCGCCAGCAGCCAAGACAGGGTTTTCTATGGCTACACCTTC
. . TRBJ1-1 TRBV6-6 CASSYSGSEAFF TGTGCCAGCAGTTACTCTGGCTCTGAAGCTTTCTTT
. . TRBJ2-1 TRBV4-3 CASSPSWMSSYNEQFF TGCGCCAGCAGCCCATCATGGATGAGCTCCTACAATGAGCAGTTCTTC
. . TRBJ1-2 TRBV9 CASSQGPQVNYGYTF TGTGCCAGCAGCCAGGGGCCTCAAGTCAACTATGGCTACACCTTC
. . TRBJ1-4 TRBV7-6 CASSLVGRVDEKLFF TGTGCCAGCAGCTTAGTTGGCAGGGTGGATGAAAAACTGTTTTTT
. . TRBJ2-2 TRBV19 CASSTRDIPWVYTGELFF TGTGCCAGTAGTACCCGGGACATCCCGTGGGTTTACACCGGGGAGCTGTTTTTT
TRBD2 . TRBJ2-2 TRBV4-1 CASSQGPGLAGVGNTGELFF TGCGCCAGCAGCCAAGGGCCGGGACTAGCGGGGGTGGGTAACACCGGGGAGCTGTTTTTT
. few TRBJ2-2 TRBV2 CASSEASTLQGGELFF TGTGCCAGCAGTGAAGCGTCAACTCTACAAGGCGGGGAGCTGTTTTTT
TRBD1 . TRBJ1-1 TRBV6-6 CASSPTGVNTEAFF TGTGCCAGCAGCCCGACAGGGGTGAACACTGAAGCTTTCTTT
. . TRBJ1-1 TRBV7-9 CASSGGPGTEAFF TGTGCCAGCAGCGGGGGACCGGGGACTGAAGCTTTCTTT
. . TRBJ1-1 TRBV4-1 CASSQYTGNTEAFF TGCGCCAGCAGCCAATATACCGGGAACACTGAAGCTTTCTTT
TRBD1 few TRBJ2-1 TRBV7-6 CASSLHDQGDAYNEQFF TGTGCCAGCAGCTTACACGACCAGGGGGACGCATACAATGAGCAGTTCTTC
TRBD2 . TRBJ2-1 TRBV7-9 CASSQIGREVYNEQFF TGTGCCAGCAGCCAGATAGGGCGGGAGGTATACAATGAGCAGTTCTTC
. once TRBJ2-5 TRBV6-6 CASSYSTAPGETQYF TGTGCCAGCAGTTACTCGACGGCACCCGGGGAGACCCAGTACTTC
. . TRBJ2-3 TRBV7-9 CASSPFRAGSTDTQYF TGTGCCAGCAGCCCTTTTAGGGCAGGGTCCACAGATACGCAGTATTTT
. . TRBJ2-7 TRBV6-5 CASSYSQGGFEQYF TGTGCCAGCAGTTACTCCCAGGGTGGATTCGAGCAGTACTTC
. . TRBJ1-1 TRBV5-1 CASNEGSMNTEAFF TGCGCCAGCAATGAAGGCAGCATGAACACTGAAGCTTTCTTT
. . TRBJ2-7 TRBV6-6 CATLFGGLGEQYF TGTGCCACCCTGTTTGGGGGCTTAGGAGAGCAGTACTTC
TRBD1 few TRBJ2-2 TRBV7-9 CASSLAQGITGELFF TGTGCCAGCAGCTTAGCACAGGGGATAACCGGGGAGCTGTTTTTT
. . TRBJ1-5 TRBV6-5 CASSYSGLPNQPQHF TGTGCCAGCAGTTACTCCGGCTTACCGAATCAGCCCCAGCATTTT
. . TRBJ2-4 TRBV27 CASSYGLGAKNIQYF TGTGCCAGCAGTTATGGGTTGGGAGCCAAAAACATTCAGTACTTC